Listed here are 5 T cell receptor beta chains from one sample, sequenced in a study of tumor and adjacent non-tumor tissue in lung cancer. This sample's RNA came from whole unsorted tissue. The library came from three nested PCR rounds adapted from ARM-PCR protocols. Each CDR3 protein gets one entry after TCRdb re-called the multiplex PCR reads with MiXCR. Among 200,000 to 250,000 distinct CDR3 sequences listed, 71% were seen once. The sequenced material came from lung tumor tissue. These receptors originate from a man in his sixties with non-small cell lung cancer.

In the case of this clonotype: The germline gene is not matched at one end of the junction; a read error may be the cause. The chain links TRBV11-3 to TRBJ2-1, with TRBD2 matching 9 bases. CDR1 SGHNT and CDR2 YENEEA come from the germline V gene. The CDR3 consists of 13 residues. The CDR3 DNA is TGTACCAGCAGACCACCTAGCGGGGTTGGGCAGTTCTTC. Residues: CTSRPPSGVGQFF.

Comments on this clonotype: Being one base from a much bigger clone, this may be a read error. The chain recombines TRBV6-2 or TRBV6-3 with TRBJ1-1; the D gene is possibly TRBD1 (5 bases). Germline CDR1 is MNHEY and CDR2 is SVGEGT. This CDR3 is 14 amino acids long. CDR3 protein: CTSSYALGDTEAFF. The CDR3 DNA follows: TGTACCAGCAGTTACGCTCTAGGGGACACTGAAGCTTTCTTT.

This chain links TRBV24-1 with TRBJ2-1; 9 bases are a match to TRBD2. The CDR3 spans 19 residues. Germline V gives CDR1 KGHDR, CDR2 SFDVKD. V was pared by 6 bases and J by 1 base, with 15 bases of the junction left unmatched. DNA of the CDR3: TGTGCCACCAGTTATACCGGACCAGCGGGAGGCACATCCTACAATGAGCAGTTCTTC. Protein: CATSYTGPAGGTSYNEQFF.

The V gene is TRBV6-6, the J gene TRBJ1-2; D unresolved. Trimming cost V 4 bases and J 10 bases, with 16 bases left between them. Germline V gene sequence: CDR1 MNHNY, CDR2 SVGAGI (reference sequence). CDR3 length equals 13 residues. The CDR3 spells CASSLSWTMDYTF. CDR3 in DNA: TGTGCCAGCAGTTTATCGTGGACCATGGACTACACCTTC.

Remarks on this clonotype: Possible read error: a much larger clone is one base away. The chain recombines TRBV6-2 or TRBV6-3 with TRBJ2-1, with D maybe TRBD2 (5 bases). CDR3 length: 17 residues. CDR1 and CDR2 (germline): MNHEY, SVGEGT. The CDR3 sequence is CASSYDSIGNKYIEQFF. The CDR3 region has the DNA TGTGCCAGCAGTTACGATAGTATCGGGAATAAATACATTGAGCAGTTCTTC.